This entry concerns a single T cell receptor beta chain. The antigen remains undetermined. This record comes from a study of shared clonotypes between healthy human individuals. Study-wide findings and caveats: In the sorted subsets, rarefaction showed sequencing was incomplete despite large depth.

CD45RO-negative CD8 cells positively selected for CCR7 made up the naive population, which excluded terminally differentiated effector memory CD45RA+ cells. Measured with immunoSEQ multiplex PCR; TCRdb has only the in-frame clones, and not every one. The sample yields some 2,000,000 clones, approximately 95% seen once. V lost 2 bases, J lost 5 bases, and 16 bases lay in between. The CDR3 consists of 15 residues. Germline V gene lookup returns CDR1 SEHNR and CDR2 FQNEAQ (reference sequence). This TCR was recovered from a young man in good health. Sequencing was done on a sample of naive CD8+ T cells sorted from blood. The chain joins TRBV7-9 to TRBJ2-7; perhaps TRBD1 as D (6 bases). The CDR3: CASSLSYRARNEQYF. In DNA form, the CDR3 reads TGTGCCAGCAGCTTATCCTACAGGGCTCGTAACGAGCAGTACTTC.